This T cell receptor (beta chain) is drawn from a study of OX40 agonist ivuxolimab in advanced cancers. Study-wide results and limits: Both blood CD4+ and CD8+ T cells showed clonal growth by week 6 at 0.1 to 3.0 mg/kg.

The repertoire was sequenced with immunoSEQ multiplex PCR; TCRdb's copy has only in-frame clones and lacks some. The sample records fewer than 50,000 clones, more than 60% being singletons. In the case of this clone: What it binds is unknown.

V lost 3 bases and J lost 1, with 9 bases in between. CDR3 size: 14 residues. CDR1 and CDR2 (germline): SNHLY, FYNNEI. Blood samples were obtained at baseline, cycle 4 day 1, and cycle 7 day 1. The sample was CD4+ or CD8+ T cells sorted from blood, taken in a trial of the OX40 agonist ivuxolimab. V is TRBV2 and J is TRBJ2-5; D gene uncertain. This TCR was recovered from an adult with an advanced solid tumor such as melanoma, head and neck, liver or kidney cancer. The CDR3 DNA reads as TGTGCCAGCAGTGACGGCAGATTCCAAGAGACCCAGTACTTC. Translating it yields CASSDGRFQETQYF.